A single sample is the source of the 9 T cell receptor beta chains below, sequenced in a study of blood T cell repertoires in COVID-19. The method was immunoSEQ multiplex PCR; TCRdb's version includes in-frame clones alone and lacks a portion of them. The sample has about 140,000 clones, 75% to 85% seen once; the top ten hold around 9.6%. Sample: peripheral blood. The receptors shown here come from a man aged 60 to 75 with active or convalescent COVID-19.

The chain uses TRBV11-2 and TRBJ2-3; 11 bases are shared with TRBD2. The germline V gene has CDR1 SGHAT and CDR2 FQNNGV. The V and J ends lost 3 bases and 3 bases, in that order; junction bases with no gene match: 2. This CDR3 contains 15 residues. CDR3 in DNA: TGTGCCAGCAGCTTCCGACTAGCGGGGACAGATACGCAGTATTTT. This encodes CASSFRLAGTDTQYF. The complete variable domain, with remaining parts taken from reference TRBV11-2 and TRBJ2-3, reads EAGVAQSPRYKIIEKRQSVAFWCNPISGHATLYWYQQILGQGPKLLIQFQNNGVVDDSQLPKDRFSAERLKGVDSTLKIQPAKLEDSAVYLCASSFRLAGTDTQYFGPGTRLTVL.

The chain employs TRBV19 and TRBJ2-4, with D possibly TRBD1 on 7 matching bases. V lost 5 bases and J 5 bases, leaving 13 bases between the germline ends. The CDR3 loop spans 14 amino acids. Germline loops: CDR1 LNHDA, CDR2 SQIVND (reference sequence). CDR3 DNA: TGTGCCAGTAGTCATCAGGGGGGCGAAAACATTCAGTACTTC. As protein: CASSHQGGENIQYF.

The CDR3 is CASSPPGSYEQYF. CDR3 coding DNA: TGTGCCAGCTCACCACCGGGCAGCTACGAGCAGTACTTC. This chain uses TRBV18 with TRBJ2-7; the D is unclear. Trimming took 0 bases from V and 3 from J, leaving 6 bases between them. From germline, CDR1 is KGHSH and CDR2 LQKENI. The CDR3 runs 13 residues.

The gene calls are TRBV5-1 and TRBJ1-4; TRBD1 aligns across 7 bases. CDR1 and CDR2 from the germline V gene are SGHRS and YFSETQ. J lost 0 bases, V lost 4 bases, and 6 bases had no gene match. This CDR3 contains 16 residues. The CDR3 region has the DNA TGCGCCAGCAGCCAGACAGGGTCGTCAACTAATGAAAAACTGTTTTTT. This codes for CASSQTGSSTNEKLFF.

This clone was found once. In DNA form, the CDR3 reads TGTGCCAGTAGTAAGTTGACAGGGGGCGCGGGAGAGACCCAGTACTTC. Translated, it gives CASSKLTGGAGETQYF. This chain connects TRBV19 to TRBJ2-5, with 10 bases matching TRBD1. V was clipped by 4 bases and J by 4 bases; unmatched bases: 9. The germline gives CDR1 LNHDA, CDR2 SQIVND (reference sequence). The CDR3 covers 16 residues.

This chain links TRBV2 with TRBJ1-1, with 10 bases fitting TRBD1. This CDR3 has 18 amino acids. Trimming at V came to 5 bases and at J to 4 bases, leaving 16 bases not matched to a gene. Germline values: CDR1 SNHLY, CDR2 FYNNEI. This CDR3 reads CASSPHLGQGYFSTEAFF. The CDR3 nucleotides read TGTGCCAGCAGTCCCCACCTGGGACAGGGGTATTTTTCCACTGAAGCTTTCTTT.

The chain has TRBV19 and TRBJ2-3; the D gene is possibly TRBD2 (6 bases). Germline V gene data show CDR1 as LNHDA and CDR2 as SQIVND (reference sequence). The V gene lost 10 bases and the J gene lost 2 bases, with 19 bases spanning the gap. The CDR3 runs 15 residues. The CDR3 reads CATRDLKRATDTQYF. DNA of the CDR3: TGTGCCACCCGGGACTTAAAAAGGGCCACAGATACGCAGTATTTT. Using reference TRBV19 and TRBJ2-3 for the parts outside the CDR3, the full variable domain is DGGITQSPKYLFRKEGQNVTLSCEQNLNHDAMYWYRQDPGQGLRLIYYSQIVNDFQKGDIAEGYSVSREKKESFPLTVTSAQKNPTAFYLCATRDLKRATDTQYFGPGTRLTVL.

In its sample, this clone was seen once. This chain links TRBV5-1 with TRBJ2-7; the match to TRBD2 covers 9 bases. Germline V gene sequence: CDR1 SGHRS, CDR2 YFSETQ. This CDR3 comprises 17 residues. J lost 2 bases, V lost 4 bases, and 13 bases had no gene match. The CDR3 DNA is TGCGCCAGCAGCCAGAACCCTAGCGGGGTGCTAACCTACGAGCAGTACTTC. This codes for CASSQNPSGVLTYEQYF.

This clone was seen just once. The chain combines TRBV7-2 with TRBJ2-2; a weak D match, TRBD2 (6 bases). The V end lost 5 bases, the J end lost 5 bases, and 21 bases lay between the germline ends. Germline CDR1 reads SGHTA; CDR2 reads FQGNSA. There are 17 residues in the CDR3. As DNA, the CDR3 is TGTGCCAGCAGCCCTCCGGCGGGGCCTCTTTTGACCGGGGAGCTGTTTTTT. The encoded protein is CASSPPAGPLLTGELFF.